This TCR beta chain appears in the sequencing data of a study of shared T cell receptors in the human thymus. Repertoires were generated with immunoSEQ multiplex PCR, while TCRdb's copy carries only in-frame clones and drops some. Of approximately 490,000 clones listed, approximately 80% are singletons. The trim removed 6 bases at V and 3 bases at J, leaving 5 bases unmatched. This CDR3 comprises 13 residues. CDR1 and CDR2 from the germline V gene are SQVTM and ANQGSEA. The same specimen was also included in a second study, on human thymus T cells. That paper adds: Obtained as resections during corrective heart surgery, the thymus tissue was then studied.

This chain joins TRBV29-1 and TRBJ2-3; 8 bases are shared with TRBD2. This receptor was taken from a boy younger than two with a congenital heart defect. The sequenced sample was thymocytes. The CDR3 here is CSVAGERTDTQYF. As DNA, the CDR3 is TGCAGCGTAGCGGGAGAACGGACAGATACGCAGTATTTT.